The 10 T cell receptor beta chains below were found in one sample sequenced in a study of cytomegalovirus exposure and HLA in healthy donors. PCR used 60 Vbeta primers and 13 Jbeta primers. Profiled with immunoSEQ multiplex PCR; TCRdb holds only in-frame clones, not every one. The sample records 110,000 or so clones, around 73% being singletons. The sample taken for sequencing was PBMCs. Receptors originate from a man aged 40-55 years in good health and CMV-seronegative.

CDR3 sequence reads: CASSKTFEQYF. In DNA form, the CDR3 reads TGTGCCAGCAGTAAGACATTCGAGCAGTACTTC. The chain is built from TRBV2 and TRBJ2-7, with D uncertain. The CDR3 is 11 amino acids. V lost 5 bases and J 6 bases, leaving 8 bases between the germline ends. The germline V gene has CDR1 SNHLY and CDR2 FYNNEI.

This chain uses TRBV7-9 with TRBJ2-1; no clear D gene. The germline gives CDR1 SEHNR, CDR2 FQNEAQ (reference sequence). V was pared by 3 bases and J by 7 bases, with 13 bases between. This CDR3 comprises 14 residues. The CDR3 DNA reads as TGTGCCAGCAGCTTTGCTGGAAAGAGGAATGAGCAGTTCTTC. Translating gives CASSFAGKRNEQFF.

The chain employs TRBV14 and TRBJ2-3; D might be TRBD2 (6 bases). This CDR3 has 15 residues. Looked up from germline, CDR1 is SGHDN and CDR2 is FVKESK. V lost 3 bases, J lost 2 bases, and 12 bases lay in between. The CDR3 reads CASSHRDLITDTQYF. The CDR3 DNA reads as TGTGCCAGCAGCCACCGGGACTTGATCACAGATACGCAGTATTTT.

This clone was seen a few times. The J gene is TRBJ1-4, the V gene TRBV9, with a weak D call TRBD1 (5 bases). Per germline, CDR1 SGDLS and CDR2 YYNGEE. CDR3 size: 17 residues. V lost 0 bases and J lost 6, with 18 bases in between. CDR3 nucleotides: TGTGCCAGCAGCGTAGCGGTCCAACGGGGGATCGATGAAAAACTGTTTTTT. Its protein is CASSVAVQRGIDEKLFF.

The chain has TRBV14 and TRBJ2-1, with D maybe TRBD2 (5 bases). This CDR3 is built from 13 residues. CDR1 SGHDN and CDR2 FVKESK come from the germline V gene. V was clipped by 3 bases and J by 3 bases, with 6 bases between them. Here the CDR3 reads CASSHEGYNEQFF. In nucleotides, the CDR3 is TGTGCCAGCAGCCACGAGGGCTACAATGAGCAGTTCTTC. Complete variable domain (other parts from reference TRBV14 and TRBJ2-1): EAGVTQFPSHSVIEKGQTVTLRCDPISGHDNLYWYRRVMGKEIKFLLHFVKESKQDESGMPNNRFLAERTGGTYSTLKVQPAELEDSGVYFCASSHEGYNEQFFGPGTRLTVL.

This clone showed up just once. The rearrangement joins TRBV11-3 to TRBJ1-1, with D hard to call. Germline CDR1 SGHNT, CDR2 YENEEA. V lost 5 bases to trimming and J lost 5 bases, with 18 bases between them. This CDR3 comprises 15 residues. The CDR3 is CASSPTGGKSTEAFF. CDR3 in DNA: TGTGCCAGCAGCCCAACGGGAGGGAAGAGTACTGAAGCTTTCTTT.

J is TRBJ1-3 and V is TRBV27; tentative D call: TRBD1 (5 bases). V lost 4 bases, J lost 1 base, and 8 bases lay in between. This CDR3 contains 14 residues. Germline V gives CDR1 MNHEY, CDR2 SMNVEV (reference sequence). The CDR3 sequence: CASSWRGSGNTIYF. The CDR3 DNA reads TGTGCCAGCAGTTGGAGGGGATCTGGAAACACCATATATTTT.

The CDR3 nucleotides are TGCGCCAGCAGCCAAGGCTGGGGAGGGACAGATACGCAGTATTTT. This translates into CASSQGWGGTDTQYF. The chain has TRBV4-3 and TRBJ2-3; 7 bases match TRBD2. Germline CDR1 reads LGHNA; CDR2 reads YSLEER. The CDR3 runs 15 residues. Trimming took 1 base from V and 3 from J; bases not matched to a gene: 4.

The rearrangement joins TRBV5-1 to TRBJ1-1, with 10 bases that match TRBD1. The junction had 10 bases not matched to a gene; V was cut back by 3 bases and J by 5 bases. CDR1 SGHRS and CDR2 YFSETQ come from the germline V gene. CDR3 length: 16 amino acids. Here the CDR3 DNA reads TGCGCCAGCAGCTCCGGGACAGGGGCCTGGGGGACTGAAGCTTTCTTT. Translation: CASSSGTGAWGTEAFF.

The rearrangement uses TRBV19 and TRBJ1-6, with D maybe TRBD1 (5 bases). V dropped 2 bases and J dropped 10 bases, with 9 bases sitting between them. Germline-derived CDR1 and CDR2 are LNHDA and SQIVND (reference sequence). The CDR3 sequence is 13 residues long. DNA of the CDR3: TGTGCCAGTAGTATACAGGGCAGGTCACCCCTCCACTTT. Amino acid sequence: CASSIQGRSPLHF.